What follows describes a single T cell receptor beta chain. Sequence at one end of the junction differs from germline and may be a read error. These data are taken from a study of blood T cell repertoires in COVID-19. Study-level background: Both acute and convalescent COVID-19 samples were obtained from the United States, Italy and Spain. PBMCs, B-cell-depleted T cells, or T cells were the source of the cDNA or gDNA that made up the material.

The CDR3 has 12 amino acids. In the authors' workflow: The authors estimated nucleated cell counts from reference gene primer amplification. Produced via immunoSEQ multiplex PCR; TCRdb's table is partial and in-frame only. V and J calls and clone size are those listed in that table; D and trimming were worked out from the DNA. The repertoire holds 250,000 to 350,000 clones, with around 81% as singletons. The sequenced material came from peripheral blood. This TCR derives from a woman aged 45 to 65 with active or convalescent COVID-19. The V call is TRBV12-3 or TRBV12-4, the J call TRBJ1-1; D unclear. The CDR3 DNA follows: TGTGCCAGCAGTTCTTACGACACAGAAGCTTTCTTT. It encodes CASSSYDTEAFF.